This T cell receptor (beta chain) was recovered during a study of beta chain features in type 1 diabetes. Across the whole study: What patients shared with healthy donors was a similar profile of age, gender and cell yields.

Trimming stripped 7 bases from V and 2 bases from J, with 18 bases between. The germline V gene encodes CDR1 MDHEN and CDR2 SYDVKM. The CDR3 has 16 amino acids. Expressed TCRB transcripts were sequenced after all isolated RNA was converted to cDNA. Repertoires were generated with immunoSEQ multiplex PCR, while TCRdb's copy carries only in-frame clones and drops some. The data show around 300,000 clones, under 8.5% seen once. For this clone: The antigen remains undetermined.

Study-level findings and limits: Among patients with Type 1 diabetes, TCRB CDR3s were moderately but significantly shorter in every one of the four CD4+ subsets. PCR may have favored shorter templates equally in patients and controls. Diminished insertions and augmented deletions at VDJ junctions characterized type 1 diabetes patients.

Material: central memory CD4+ T cells from blood. This rearrangement joins TRBV28 to TRBJ1-5; the D gene is possibly TRBD1 (6 bases). This receptor was identified in a woman aged 18-35 years in good health. This CDR3 reads CASTPLGEGGNQPQHF. In DNA, the CDR3 is TGTGCCAGCACCCCCCTGGGGGAGGGGGGCAATCAGCCCCAGCATTTT. Full variable domain (rest looked up from reference TRBV28 and TRBJ1-5): DVKVTQSSRYLVKRTGEKVFLECVQDMDHENMFWYRQDPGLGLRLIYFSYDVKMKEKGDIPEGYSVSREKKERFSLILESASTNQTSMYLCASTPLGEGGNQPQHFGDGTRLSIL.